This T cell receptor (beta chain) was recorded in a study of T cell responses to AZD1222 COVID-19 vaccine. Study findings and constraints: Every sample of the repertoires postdated the peak T cell response. Unmutated variant regions are reportedly targeted by nearly half of spike-specific TCRs. Donors were chiefly white British, with a greater number of females, and clonal diversity was perhaps underestimated.

Here immunoSEQ multiplex PCR was the method, and the copy in TCRdb shows in-frame clones only, minus some. There are approximately 92,000 clones in the sample; approximately 90% occur only once, and 6.5% to 8.5% lies in the top ten. The CDR3 consists of 14 residues. Looked up from germline, CDR1 is MNHEY and CDR2 is SVGAGI. V trimming: 6 bases; J trimming: 7 bases; junction bases outside the gene matches: 10. This clone was observed a single time. Its antigen is unknown. The V call is TRBV6-5, the J call TRBJ2-3, with 7 bases matching TRBD2. Sample: peripheral blood, taken on day 0 of AZD1222 vaccination. This TCR came from an adult in good health. In DNA, the CDR3 is TGTGCCAGCAGCCGGGACTACCTAAGGAATACGCAGTATTTT. Its protein is CASSRDYLRNTQYF.